Shown below are 2 T cell receptor beta chains from a single sample sequenced in a study of shared clonotypes between healthy human individuals. The method was immunoSEQ multiplex PCR; TCRdb's version includes in-frame clones alone and lacks a portion of them. The sample shows a few million clones, just over 90% of them seen only once. Sequenced input: naive CD4+ T cells from PBMCs. The sample's subset: CD45RA+ positively selected. The receptors were gathered from a man between 18 and 29 years old in good health. Some clones in this sample may be carry-over from other donors' samples.

This clone was seen many times. The rearrangement joins TRBV5-5 to TRBJ1-5; 7 bases line up with TRBD1. Looked up from germline, CDR1 is SGHKS and CDR2 is YYEKEE (reference sequence). The CDR3 has 16 amino acids. The V segment lost 1 base and the J segment 3 bases; nucleotides outside the gene matches: 7. The DNA of the CDR3 is TGTGCCAGCAGCTTGTACGCAGGGGGTAACAATCAGCCCCAGCATTTT. It translates to CASSLYAGGNNQPQHF. The variable domain in full, with the rest retrieved from reference TRBV5-5 and TRBJ1-5, is DAGVTQSPTHLIKTRGQQVTLRCSPISGHKSVSWYQQVLGQGPQFIFQYYEKEERGRGNFPDRFSARQFPNYSSELNVNALLLGDSALYLCASSLYAGGNNQPQHFGDGTRLSIL.

This chain uses TRBV6-1 with TRBJ2-7; D not resolved. CDR1 and CDR2 from the germline V gene are MNHNS and SASEGT. The germline V and J ends were trimmed by 0 bases and 0 bases, with 12 bases remaining between them. The length of the CDR3 is 16 residues. CDR3 protein: CASSEALSADSYEQYF. The CDR3, as DNA: TGTGCCAGCAGTGAAGCGCTTTCCGCGGACTCCTACGAGCAGTACTTC.